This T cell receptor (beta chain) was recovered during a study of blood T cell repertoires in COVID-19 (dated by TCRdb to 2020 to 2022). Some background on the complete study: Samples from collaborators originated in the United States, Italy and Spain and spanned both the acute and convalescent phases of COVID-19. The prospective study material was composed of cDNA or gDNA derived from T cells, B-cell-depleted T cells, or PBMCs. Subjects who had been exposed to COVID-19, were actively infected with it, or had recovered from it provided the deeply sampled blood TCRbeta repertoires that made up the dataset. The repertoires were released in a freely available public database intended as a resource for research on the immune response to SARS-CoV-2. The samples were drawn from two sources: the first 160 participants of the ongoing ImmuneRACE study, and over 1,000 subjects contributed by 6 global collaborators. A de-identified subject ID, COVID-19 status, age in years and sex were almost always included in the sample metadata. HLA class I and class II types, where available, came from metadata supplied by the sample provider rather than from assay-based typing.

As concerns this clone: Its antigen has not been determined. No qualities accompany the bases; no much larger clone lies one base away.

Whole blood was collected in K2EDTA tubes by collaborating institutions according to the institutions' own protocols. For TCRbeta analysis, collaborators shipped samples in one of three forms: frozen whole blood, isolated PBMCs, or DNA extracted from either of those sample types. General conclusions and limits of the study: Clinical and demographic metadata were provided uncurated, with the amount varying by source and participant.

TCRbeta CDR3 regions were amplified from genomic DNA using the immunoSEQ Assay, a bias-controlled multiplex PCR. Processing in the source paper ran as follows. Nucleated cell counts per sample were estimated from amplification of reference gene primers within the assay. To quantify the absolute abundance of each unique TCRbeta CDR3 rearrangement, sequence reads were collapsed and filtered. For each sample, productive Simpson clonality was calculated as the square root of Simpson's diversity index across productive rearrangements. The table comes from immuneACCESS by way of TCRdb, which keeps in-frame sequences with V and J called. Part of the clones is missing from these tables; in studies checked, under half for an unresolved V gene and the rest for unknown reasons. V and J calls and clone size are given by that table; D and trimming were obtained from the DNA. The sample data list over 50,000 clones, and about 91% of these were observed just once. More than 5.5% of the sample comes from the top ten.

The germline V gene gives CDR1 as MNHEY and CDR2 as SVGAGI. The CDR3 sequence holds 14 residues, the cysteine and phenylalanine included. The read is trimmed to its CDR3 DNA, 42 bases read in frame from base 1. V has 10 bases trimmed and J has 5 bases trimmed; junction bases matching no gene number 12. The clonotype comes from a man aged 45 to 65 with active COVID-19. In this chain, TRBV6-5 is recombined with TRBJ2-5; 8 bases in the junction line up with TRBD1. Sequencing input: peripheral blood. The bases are TGTGCCACTACACAGGGACAGGCTGGCGAGACCCAGTACTTC. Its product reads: CATTQGQAGETQYF.